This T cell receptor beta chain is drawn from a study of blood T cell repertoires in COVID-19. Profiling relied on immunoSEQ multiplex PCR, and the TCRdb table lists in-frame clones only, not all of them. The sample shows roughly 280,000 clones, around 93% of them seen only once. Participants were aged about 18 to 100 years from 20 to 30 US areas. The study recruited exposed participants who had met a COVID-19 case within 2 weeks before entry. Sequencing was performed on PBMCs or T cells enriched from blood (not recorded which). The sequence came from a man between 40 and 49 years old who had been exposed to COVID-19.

Here the CDR3 reads CASGLELGTGNFSPLHF. In nucleotides, the CDR3 is TGTGCTAGTGGTTTAGAACTCGGGACAGGGAATTTTTCACCCCTCCACTTT. This rearrangement joins TRBV12-5 to TRBJ1-6, with TRBD1 matching 9 bases. This CDR3 contains 17 residues. Losses at the gene ends were 3 bases for V and 9 bases for J; bases not matched to a gene: 12. CDR1 is LGHNT and CDR2 is FRNRAP in the germline V gene.